This T cell receptor beta chain was documented in a study of CD8+CD57+ T cells in acquired aplastic anemia. Study summary: Each DNA sample taken from sorted CD4+ and CD8+ cells came to approximately 3 ug on average.

Genomic DNA acted as the template from which TCR beta VDJ combination and CDR3 sequence profiling were carried out. MiXCR, applied by TCRdb to the reads, yields one record per CDR3 protein. Here the sample spans 150,000 to 200,000 distinct CDR3 sequences, 40% to 55% being singletons. Germline assignment: CDR1 KGHDR and CDR2 SFDVKD. This CDR3 is built from 15 residues. The ends were cut back, 3 bases at V and 0 bases at J, with 8 bases in the middle. CD8+CD57+ cell expansion, shown by flow cytometry, had occurred in the patients selected for sequencing. The receptor's source is a human donor with aplastic anemia. The specimen sequenced was sorted CD4+, CD8+, or CD8+CD57+ T cells (not recorded which) from PBMCs. The rearrangement uses TRBV24-1 and TRBJ1-5; tentatively, D is TRBD1 (5 bases). The CDR3 protein is CATSDGTASNQPQHF. The CDR3 nucleotides read TGTGCCACCAGTGATGGGACTGCTAGCAATCAGCCCCAGCATTTT.